The 8 T cell receptor beta chains given below trace back to one sample, sequenced in a study of blood T cell repertoires in COVID-19. TCRdb's table, derived via immunoSEQ multiplex PCR, lists solely in-frame clones and lacks some. The profile shows 250,000 or so clones, roughly 88% of them singletons. The sequencing sample was made of PBMCs or T cells enriched from blood (not recorded which). The source is a woman aged 45-59 years who had recovered from COVID-19.

This clone was found a few times. J is TRBJ2-3 and V is TRBV21-1; the table's D call of TRBD2 was not tested on the DNA. TRBV21-1 is reported as a pseudogene. This CDR3 contains 13 residues. The CDR3 DNA is TGTGCCAGCAGCAGAGGTAGAGGGGACTACCAGTATTTT. The encoded protein is CASSRGRGDYQYF.

The V gene is TRBV4-3, the J gene TRBJ1-6; D might be TRBD1 (6 bases). Trimming cost V 3 bases and J 10 bases, with 16 bases left between them. The CDR3 consists of 15 residues. CDR1 is LGHNA, CDR2 YSLEER, per germline. The CDR3 coding sequence is TGCGCCAGCAGCCACGCCAGGGGTAGGGTCTCACCCCTCCACTTT. Amino acid sequence: CASSHARGRVSPLHF.

This clone was recorded only once. The V gene is TRBV6-2 or TRBV6-3, the J gene TRBJ2-7; 7 bases map to TRBD1. The CDR3 length is 14 residues. Losses at the gene ends were 0 bases for V and 4 bases for J; bases not matched to a gene: 3. Germline V gene sequence: CDR1 MNHEY, CDR2 SVGEGT. The CDR3 here is CASSYSTQGYEQYF. DNA of the CDR3: TGTGCCAGCAGTTACTCGACACAGGGGTACGAGCAGTACTTC.

As DNA, the CDR3 is TGTGCCAGCGGAACCGGGACTCCCTATTACGAGCAGTACTTC. It codes for CASGTGTPYYEQYF. V and J are TRBV6-6 and TRBJ2-7; D perhaps matches TRBD2 (6 bases). V lost 8 bases, J lost 4 bases, and 18 bases lay in between. The CDR3 consists of 14 residues. Germline CDR1 reads MNHNY; CDR2 reads SVGAGI (reference sequence).

The chain carries TRBV7-9 and TRBJ1-5, with D tentatively TRBD1 (6 bases). This CDR3 region has 14 residues. Germline CDR1 is SEHNR and CDR2 is FQNEAQ (reference sequence). Between the trimmed V and J ends, which lost 6 bases and 3 bases, there was a span of 12 bases. The CDR3 protein is CASSRDRTNQPQHF. Here the CDR3 DNA reads TGTGCCAGCAGTCGCGACAGGACCAATCAGCCCCAGCATTTT.

The chain employs TRBV2 and TRBJ2-1, with TRBD1 matching 8 bases. Trimming cost V 10 bases and J 6 bases; bases outside gene matches: 5. This CDR3 has 12 residues. Per germline, CDR1 SNHLY and CDR2 FYNNEI. The CDR3 loop reads CATKDRGNEQFF. The CDR3 DNA reads as TGTGCCACCAAAGACAGGGGCAATGAGCAGTTCTTC.

In its sample, this clone was seen a few times. As DNA, the CDR3 is TGTGCCAGCAGTTTGACAGGGGAATTTAATTCACCCCTCCACTTT. It yields the protein CASSLTGEFNSPLHF. The chain couples TRBV28 to TRBJ1-6; TRBD1 agrees at 8 bases. J lost 6 bases, V lost 3 bases, and 4 bases had no gene match. The CDR3 contains 15 residues. The germline gives CDR1 MDHEN, CDR2 SYDVKM.

CDR3 DNA: TGTGCCAGTAGCCAGTGGACAGGGAACTCCTACGAGCAGTACTTC. This translates into CASSQWTGNSYEQYF. V and J are TRBV19 and TRBJ2-7, with TRBD1 matching 8 bases. From germline, CDR1 is LNHDA and CDR2 SQIVND (reference sequence). Losses at the gene ends were 6 bases for V and 0 bases for J; bases not matched to a gene: 7. The CDR3 sequence is 15 residues long.